This entry describes one TCR beta chain. This CDR3 spans 14 amino acids. The source of the sample is a study of blood T cell repertoires in COVID-19. Per the study methods: The assay estimated nucleated cells by amplifying reference gene primers. Libraries were prepared by immunoSEQ multiplex PCR; TCRdb keeps only in-frame clonotypes and omits some of them. V, J and clone size are taken as reported in that table, and D and trimming were inferred from the DNA itself. The repertoire holds about 300,000 clones, with around nine tenths as singletons. Sequenced material: peripheral blood. The chain carries TRBV21-1 and TRBJ1-2. TRBV21-1 is a pseudogene. This TCR was recovered from a woman aged 25 to 39 with COVID-19, enrolled during active disease. The CDR3 bases are TGTGCCAGCAGGGATGGCCTTACTAACGGGGTTTACACCTTC. Translating it yields CASRDGLTNGVYTF.